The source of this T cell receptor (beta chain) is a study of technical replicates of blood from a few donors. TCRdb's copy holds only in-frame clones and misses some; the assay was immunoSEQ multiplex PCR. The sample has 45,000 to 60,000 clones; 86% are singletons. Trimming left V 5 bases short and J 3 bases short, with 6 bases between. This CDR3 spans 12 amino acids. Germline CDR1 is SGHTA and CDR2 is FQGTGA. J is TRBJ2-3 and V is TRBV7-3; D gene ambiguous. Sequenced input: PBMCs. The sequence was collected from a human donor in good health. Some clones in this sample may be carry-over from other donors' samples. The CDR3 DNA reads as TGTGCCAGCAGCCGCGGAACAGATACGCAGTATTTT. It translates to CASSRGTDTQYF.